This T cell receptor (beta chain) emerged from a study of OX40 agonist ivuxolimab in advanced cancers. Whole-study context: Patients were dosed with the agonistic anti-OX40 (CD134) antibody ivuxolimab. Overall study findings and caveats: Averaged across samples, CD8+ T cells carried more expanded clones than CD4+ did. The 0.1-3.0 mg/kg partial responders had among the lowest clonal expansion.

The repertoire was sequenced with immunoSEQ multiplex PCR; TCRdb's copy has only in-frame clones and lacks some. This sample yields tens of thousands of clones, of which 89% are seen a single time; over 9.5% belongs to the top ten. This CDR3 spans 15 amino acids. Germline-derived CDR1 and CDR2 are SNHLY and FYNNEI. Trimming removed 5 bases at V and 3 bases at J, with 14 bases between. A note on this clone: Its antigen is undetermined.

Material: CD4+ or CD8+ T cells sorted from blood, obtained in a trial of the OX40 agonist ivuxolimab. The TCR sequence derives from an adult with an advanced solid tumor such as melanoma, head and neck, liver or kidney cancer. The genes are TRBV2 and TRBJ2-4; a weak D match, TRBD2 (5 bases). The CDR3 protein is CASSNPPRDKNIQYF. The CDR3 DNA reads as TGTGCCAGCAGTAACCCACCACGGGACAAAAACATTCAGTACTTC.